These 29 T cell receptor beta chains originate from one sample sequenced in a study of shared clonotypes between healthy human individuals. Repertoires were generated with immunoSEQ multiplex PCR, while TCRdb's copy carries only in-frame clones and drops some. The data contain roughly 1,000,000 clones, approximately 78% of them singletons. Sequences were obtained from memory CD4+ T cells from PBMCs. As to subset: CD45RA-negative fraction. The receptors derive from a man aged 18-30 years in good health. Some clones in this sample may be carry-over from other donors' samples.

Comments on this clone: At the DNA level, this CDR3 is encoded by other sequences in the same sample as well. The V gene is TRBV2, the J gene TRBJ1-2; 7 bases are shared with TRBD1. CDR1 is SNHLY and CDR2 is FYNNEI in the germline V gene. The J segment lost 4 bases and the V segment lost 6 bases, leaving 8 bases of the junction unmatched. This CDR3 has 14 amino acids. This CDR3 reads CASSGTERGYGYTF. The CDR3 DNA is TGTGCCAGCAGCGGGACAGAAAGGGGCTATGGCTACACCTTC. Based on the CDR3 plus reference TRBV2 and TRBJ1-2, the full variable domain is EPEVTQTPSHQVTQMGQEVILRCVPISNHLYFYWYRQILGQKVEFLVSFYNNEISEKSEIFDDQFSVERPDGSNFTLKIRSTKLEDSAMYFCASSGTERGYGYTFGSGTRLTVV.

Only a few counts were recorded for this clone. V is TRBV30 and J is TRBJ1-1, with D perhaps matching TRBD1 (6 bases). V lost 5 bases to trimming and J lost 1 base, with 8 bases between them. This CDR3 has 12 residues. Germline values: CDR1 GTSNPN, CDR2 SVGIG (reference sequence). The CDR3 region is CAWGGGNTEAFF. For the CDR3, the DNA is TGTGCCTGGGGAGGGGGGAACACTGAAGCTTTCTTT.

The rearrangement joins TRBV20-1 to TRBJ1-2; TRBD1 is a possible D gene (6 bases). V was trimmed by 8 bases and J by 4 bases, leaving 11 bases between them. The CDR3 is made up of 11 amino acids. The germline CDR1 and CDR2 sequences are DFQATT and SNEGSKA (reference sequence). The CDR3 region is CSTGQGYGYTF. The CDR3 coding sequence is TGCAGTACAGGGCAAGGCTATGGCTACACCTTC.

J is TRBJ2-7 and V is TRBV9; 9 bases align to TRBD1. V dropped 4 bases and J dropped 6; count of bases not matched to a gene: 11. This CDR3 is built from 15 residues. Germline V CDR1 and CDR2: SGDLS, YYNGEE. Here the CDR3 reads CASSPPGQGLGEQYF. DNA of the CDR3: TGTGCCAGCAGCCCTCCGGGACAGGGTCTGGGCGAGCAGTACTTC.

The CDR3 sequence: CASNIRPGLADNEQFF. The CDR3, as DNA: TGTGCCAGCAATATTAGGCCGGGACTAGCGGACAATGAGCAGTTCTTC. The V and J genes are TRBV6-6 and TRBJ2-1, with 11 positions matching TRBD2. V was pared by 7 bases and J by 5 bases, with 10 bases of the junction left unmatched. This CDR3 contains 16 residues. Germline loops: CDR1 MNHNY, CDR2 SVGAGI (reference sequence).

This sequence joins TRBV7-2 and TRBJ2-3; D is unresolved. Germline-derived CDR1 and CDR2 are SGHTA and FQGNSA. Trimming took 5 bases from V and 2 from J, leaving 11 bases between them. CDR3 length: 14 residues. The CDR3 DNA reads TGTGCCAGCAGCCCCCGGAGCGCCACAGATACGCAGTATTTT. Translation gives CASSPRSATDTQYF.

The rearrangement joins TRBV5-1 to TRBJ1-1; D remains ambiguous. V lost 4 bases, J lost 1 base, and 11 bases lay in between. Per germline, CDR1 SGHRS and CDR2 YFSETQ. The CDR3 spans 14 residues. CDR3 residues: CASSPPASNTEAFF. The CDR3 nucleotides read TGCGCCAGCAGCCCACCTGCGTCGAACACTGAAGCTTTCTTT.

This clone was seen more than once but under ten times. The chain carries TRBV2 and TRBJ2-3; D is uncertain. Germline V gives CDR1 SNHLY, CDR2 FYNNEI. Trimming cost V 0 bases and J 6 bases, with 7 bases left between them. CDR3 length: 13 amino acids. In DNA, the CDR3 is TGTGCCAGCAGTGAAGCGATCGGGGATACGCAGTATTTT. It yields the protein CASSEAIGDTQYF.

The table lists this clone with a few counts. This rearrangement joins TRBV27 to TRBJ1-5; D ambiguous. The CDR3 covers 15 residues. The germline V gene has CDR1 MNHEY and CDR2 SMNVEV (reference sequence). V was shortened by 2 bases and J by 2 bases, with 10 bases between the two germline ends. Written as DNA, the CDR3 is TGTGCCAGCAGTTTAGGTCGGGGTCGCAATCAGCCCCAGCATTTT. As protein: CASSLGRGRNQPQHF.

This clone occurred a few times. V usage is TRBV2 and J usage is TRBJ1-4, with D perhaps TRBD1 (5 bases). V lost 5 bases, J lost 8 bases, and 15 bases lay in between. Germline V gene data show CDR1 as SNHLY and CDR2 as FYNNEI. The CDR3 spans 14 residues. The CDR3 here is CASSFAEGQEKLFF. The CDR3, as DNA: TGTGCCAGCAGTTTTGCCGAAGGACAAGAAAAACTGTTTTTT.

V is TRBV15 and J is TRBJ1-2; no firm D call. V was clipped by 0 bases and J by 6 bases, with 14 bases between them. The CDR3 is 15 amino acids. Germline CDR1 reads LNHNV; CDR2 reads YYDKDF (reference sequence). CDR3 coding DNA: TGTGCCACCAGCAGAGATCGGAAGACGGTGCATGGCTACACCTTC. Amino acids: CATSRDRKTVHGYTF.

J is TRBJ1-2 and V is TRBV27, with D perhaps TRBD1 (6 bases). The CDR3 loop spans 13 amino acids. V lost 1 base and J 8 bases, leaving 11 bases between the germline ends. The germline V gene has CDR1 MNHEY and CDR2 SMNVEV (reference sequence). The CDR3 DNA reads TGTGCCAGCAGTTTATGGCCGACAGGCGGCTACACCTTC. It encodes CASSLWPTGGYTF.

The genes are TRBV6-5 and TRBJ2-1, with 13 bases matching TRBD2. Germline CDR1 MNHEY, CDR2 SVGAGI. J lost 7 bases, V lost 2 bases, and 5 bases had no gene match. The CDR3 contains 16 residues. In DNA form, the CDR3 reads TGTGCCAGCAGTTACCTCCGGACTAGCGGGAGTAATGAGCAGTTCTTC. As protein: CASSYLRTSGSNEQFF.

This clone was counted between two and nine times. The chain has TRBV9 and TRBJ2-2; no clear D gene. Germline CDR1 SGDLS, CDR2 YYNGEE. The CDR3 runs to 13 residues. The ends were cut back, 0 bases at V and 6 bases at J, with 6 bases in the middle. The CDR3 DNA is TGTGCCAGCAGCGTAGTCCATTCCGGGGAGCTGTTTTTT. Translation: CASSVVHSGELFF.

The CDR3 region is CASSLGLVSNEQFF. In DNA form, the CDR3 reads TGTGCCAGCAGCTTAGGTCTAGTCTCCAATGAGCAGTTCTTC. V and J are TRBV7-9 and TRBJ2-1; D is unclear. This CDR3 is built from 14 residues. Germline CDR1 SEHNR, CDR2 FQNEAQ (reference sequence). The V gene lost 1 base and the J gene lost 6 bases, with 10 bases spanning the gap.

V usage is TRBV7-9 and J usage is TRBJ1-4; D gene unclear. The CDR3 loop spans 15 amino acids. The germline V and J ends were trimmed by 1 base and 3 bases, with 9 bases remaining between them. Germline lookup yields CDR1 SEHNR and CDR2 FQNEAQ (reference sequence). This CDR3 is CASSLDVRSNEKLFF. The CDR3 DNA follows: TGTGCCAGCAGCTTAGACGTACGGTCTAATGAAAAACTGTTTTTT.

The V gene is TRBV15, the J gene TRBJ2-1, with TRBD2 identical over 8 bases. The V and J ends lost 1 base and 8 bases, in that order; junction bases with no gene match: 1. This CDR3 is 13 amino acids long. Germline V gene sequence: CDR1 LNHNV, CDR2 YYDKDF (reference sequence). The CDR3: CATSRASGYEQFF. The CDR3 DNA is TGTGCCACCAGCAGAGCTAGCGGGTATGAGCAGTTCTTC.

The rearrangement joins TRBV19 to TRBJ1-6; 8 positions match TRBD1. CDR1 LNHDA and CDR2 SQIVND come from the germline V gene (reference sequence). The CDR3 is 16 amino acids. With 5 bases clipped from V and 9 bases from J, the junction kept 12 bases outside the gene matches. The CDR3 sequence is CASSLEPGQVTSPLHF. In DNA form, the CDR3 reads TGTGCCAGTAGTCTGGAACCGGGACAGGTTACTTCACCCCTCCACTTT. Looking up the rest from reference TRBV19 and TRBJ1-6 gives the full variable domain: DGGITQSPKYLFRKEGQNVTLSCEQNLNHDAMYWYRQDPGQGLRLIYYSQIVNDFQKGDIAEGYSVSREKKESFPLTVTSAQKNPTAFYLCASSLEPGQVTSPLHFGNGTRLTVT.

This clone was recorded only once. The gene calls are TRBV27 and TRBJ1-2; maybe TRBD1 (5 bases). The CDR3 totals 14 residues. Germline-derived CDR1 and CDR2 are MNHEY and SMNVEV (reference sequence). V gave up 6 bases and J gave up 0 bases, with 11 bases separating them. The DNA for the CDR3 is TGTGCCAGCAGACGACAGCCGTCTAACTATGGCTACACCTTC. Protein product: CASRRQPSNYGYTF.

The V call is TRBV5-6, the J call TRBJ2-1, with D hard to call. V gave up 4 bases and J gave up 2 bases, with 13 bases separating them. Germline V gives CDR1 SGHDT, CDR2 YYEEEE. The CDR3 has 15 amino acids. DNA for the CDR3: TGTGCCAGCAGCCGGGCCCTAGGGCCCTACAATGAGCAGTTCTTC. Its translation: CASSRALGPYNEQFF.

The V gene is TRBV6-6, the J gene TRBJ2-7; TRBD1 or TRBD2 may be the D gene (5 bases each). Germline assignment: CDR1 MNHNY and CDR2 SVGAGI (reference sequence). There are 15 residues in the CDR3. V lost 5 bases and J 6 bases, leaving 20 bases between the germline ends. CDR3 nucleotides: TGTGCCAGCAGTCCATCCGGGGCCGATCAGGCCGAGCAGTACTTC. Translation gives CASSPSGADQAEQYF.

The genes are TRBV10-2 and TRBJ2-4; 7 bases line up with TRBD2. The V gene's germline CDR1 is WSHSY and CDR2 SAAADI. V lost 3 bases to trimming and J lost 6 bases; unmatched junction nucleotides: 11. The CDR3 is made up of 16 amino acids. This CDR3 is CASSDPVRGVGNIQYF. The DNA of the CDR3 is TGCGCCAGCAGTGACCCCGTCCGGGGGGTAGGAAACATTCAGTACTTC.

The rearrangement uses TRBV6-5 and TRBJ1-2; D gene uncertain. The CDR3 spans 15 residues. Trimming took off 6 bases at V and 5 bases at J, with 19 bases between the two ends. The V gene's germline CDR1 is MNHEY and CDR2 SVGAGI. The CDR3 loop reads CASREFGRGLYGYTF. In nucleotides, the CDR3 is TGTGCCAGCAGGGAGTTCGGGAGAGGGCTTTATGGCTACACCTTC.

In its sample, this clone was seen many times. The chain is built from TRBV20-1 and TRBJ1-4; D may be TRBD1 (5 bases). In germline, CDR1 is DFQATT, CDR2 SNEGSKA (reference sequence). The CDR3 runs to 10 residues. V was pared by 5 bases and J by 14 bases, with 12 bases between. The chain's CDR3 is CSAPRGRLFF. CDR3 coding DNA: TGCAGTGCTCCTCGGGGACGGCTGTTTTTT.

J is TRBJ2-3 and V is TRBV5-1; TRBD1 agrees at 7 bases. Germline CDR1 and CDR2: SGHRS and YFSETQ. V lost 3 bases to trimming and J lost 2 bases; unmatched junction nucleotides: 6. The CDR3 is 15 amino acids. CDR3 nucleotides: TGCGCCAGCAGCTCCAGGGACAGATACACAGATACGCAGTATTTT. Encoded protein: CASSSRDRYTDTQYF.

This sequence joins TRBV29-1 and TRBJ2-3, with 8 nucleotides matching TRBD2. The CDR3 totals 15 residues. The junction had 7 bases not matched to a gene; V was cut back by 5 bases and J by 0 bases. The germline V gene encodes CDR1 SQVTM and CDR2 ANQGSEA. Written as DNA, the CDR3 is TGCAGCGTTATGGGACTAGGTCAGAGCACAGATACGCAGTATTTT. Translation: CSVMGLGQSTDTQYF.

This rearrangement joins TRBV28 to TRBJ2-7; 11 bases align to TRBD1. Per germline, CDR1 MDHEN and CDR2 SYDVKM. The junction had 1 base not matched to a gene; V was cut back by 5 bases and J by 1 base. This CDR3 has 14 residues. The CDR3 spells CASSGTGGSYEQYF. CDR3 DNA sequence: TGTGCCAGCAGTGGGACAGGGGGTTCCTACGAGCAGTACTTC.

The chain couples TRBV5-1 to TRBJ2-7; 9 bases fit TRBD2. V was pared by 1 base and J by 2 bases, with 7 bases of the junction left unmatched. The germline V gene has CDR1 SGHRS and CDR2 YFSETQ. The CDR3 is 16 residues long. The CDR3 here is CASSLWETSGPYEQYF. The CDR3 region has the DNA TGCGCCAGCAGCTTGTGGGAGACTAGCGGCCCCTACGAGCAGTACTTC.

V usage is TRBV6-1 and J usage is TRBJ2-6, with 8 bases fitting TRBD1. CDR3 length equals 19 residues. With V trimmed by 3 bases and J by 1 base, 11 bases remained unmatched. CDR1 MNHNS and CDR2 SASEGT come from the germline V gene. The CDR3 region is CASSEEWTGFVSGANVLTF. The CDR3 nucleotides read TGTGCCAGCAGTGAGGAATGGACAGGGTTTGTGTCTGGGGCCAACGTCCTGACTTTC.